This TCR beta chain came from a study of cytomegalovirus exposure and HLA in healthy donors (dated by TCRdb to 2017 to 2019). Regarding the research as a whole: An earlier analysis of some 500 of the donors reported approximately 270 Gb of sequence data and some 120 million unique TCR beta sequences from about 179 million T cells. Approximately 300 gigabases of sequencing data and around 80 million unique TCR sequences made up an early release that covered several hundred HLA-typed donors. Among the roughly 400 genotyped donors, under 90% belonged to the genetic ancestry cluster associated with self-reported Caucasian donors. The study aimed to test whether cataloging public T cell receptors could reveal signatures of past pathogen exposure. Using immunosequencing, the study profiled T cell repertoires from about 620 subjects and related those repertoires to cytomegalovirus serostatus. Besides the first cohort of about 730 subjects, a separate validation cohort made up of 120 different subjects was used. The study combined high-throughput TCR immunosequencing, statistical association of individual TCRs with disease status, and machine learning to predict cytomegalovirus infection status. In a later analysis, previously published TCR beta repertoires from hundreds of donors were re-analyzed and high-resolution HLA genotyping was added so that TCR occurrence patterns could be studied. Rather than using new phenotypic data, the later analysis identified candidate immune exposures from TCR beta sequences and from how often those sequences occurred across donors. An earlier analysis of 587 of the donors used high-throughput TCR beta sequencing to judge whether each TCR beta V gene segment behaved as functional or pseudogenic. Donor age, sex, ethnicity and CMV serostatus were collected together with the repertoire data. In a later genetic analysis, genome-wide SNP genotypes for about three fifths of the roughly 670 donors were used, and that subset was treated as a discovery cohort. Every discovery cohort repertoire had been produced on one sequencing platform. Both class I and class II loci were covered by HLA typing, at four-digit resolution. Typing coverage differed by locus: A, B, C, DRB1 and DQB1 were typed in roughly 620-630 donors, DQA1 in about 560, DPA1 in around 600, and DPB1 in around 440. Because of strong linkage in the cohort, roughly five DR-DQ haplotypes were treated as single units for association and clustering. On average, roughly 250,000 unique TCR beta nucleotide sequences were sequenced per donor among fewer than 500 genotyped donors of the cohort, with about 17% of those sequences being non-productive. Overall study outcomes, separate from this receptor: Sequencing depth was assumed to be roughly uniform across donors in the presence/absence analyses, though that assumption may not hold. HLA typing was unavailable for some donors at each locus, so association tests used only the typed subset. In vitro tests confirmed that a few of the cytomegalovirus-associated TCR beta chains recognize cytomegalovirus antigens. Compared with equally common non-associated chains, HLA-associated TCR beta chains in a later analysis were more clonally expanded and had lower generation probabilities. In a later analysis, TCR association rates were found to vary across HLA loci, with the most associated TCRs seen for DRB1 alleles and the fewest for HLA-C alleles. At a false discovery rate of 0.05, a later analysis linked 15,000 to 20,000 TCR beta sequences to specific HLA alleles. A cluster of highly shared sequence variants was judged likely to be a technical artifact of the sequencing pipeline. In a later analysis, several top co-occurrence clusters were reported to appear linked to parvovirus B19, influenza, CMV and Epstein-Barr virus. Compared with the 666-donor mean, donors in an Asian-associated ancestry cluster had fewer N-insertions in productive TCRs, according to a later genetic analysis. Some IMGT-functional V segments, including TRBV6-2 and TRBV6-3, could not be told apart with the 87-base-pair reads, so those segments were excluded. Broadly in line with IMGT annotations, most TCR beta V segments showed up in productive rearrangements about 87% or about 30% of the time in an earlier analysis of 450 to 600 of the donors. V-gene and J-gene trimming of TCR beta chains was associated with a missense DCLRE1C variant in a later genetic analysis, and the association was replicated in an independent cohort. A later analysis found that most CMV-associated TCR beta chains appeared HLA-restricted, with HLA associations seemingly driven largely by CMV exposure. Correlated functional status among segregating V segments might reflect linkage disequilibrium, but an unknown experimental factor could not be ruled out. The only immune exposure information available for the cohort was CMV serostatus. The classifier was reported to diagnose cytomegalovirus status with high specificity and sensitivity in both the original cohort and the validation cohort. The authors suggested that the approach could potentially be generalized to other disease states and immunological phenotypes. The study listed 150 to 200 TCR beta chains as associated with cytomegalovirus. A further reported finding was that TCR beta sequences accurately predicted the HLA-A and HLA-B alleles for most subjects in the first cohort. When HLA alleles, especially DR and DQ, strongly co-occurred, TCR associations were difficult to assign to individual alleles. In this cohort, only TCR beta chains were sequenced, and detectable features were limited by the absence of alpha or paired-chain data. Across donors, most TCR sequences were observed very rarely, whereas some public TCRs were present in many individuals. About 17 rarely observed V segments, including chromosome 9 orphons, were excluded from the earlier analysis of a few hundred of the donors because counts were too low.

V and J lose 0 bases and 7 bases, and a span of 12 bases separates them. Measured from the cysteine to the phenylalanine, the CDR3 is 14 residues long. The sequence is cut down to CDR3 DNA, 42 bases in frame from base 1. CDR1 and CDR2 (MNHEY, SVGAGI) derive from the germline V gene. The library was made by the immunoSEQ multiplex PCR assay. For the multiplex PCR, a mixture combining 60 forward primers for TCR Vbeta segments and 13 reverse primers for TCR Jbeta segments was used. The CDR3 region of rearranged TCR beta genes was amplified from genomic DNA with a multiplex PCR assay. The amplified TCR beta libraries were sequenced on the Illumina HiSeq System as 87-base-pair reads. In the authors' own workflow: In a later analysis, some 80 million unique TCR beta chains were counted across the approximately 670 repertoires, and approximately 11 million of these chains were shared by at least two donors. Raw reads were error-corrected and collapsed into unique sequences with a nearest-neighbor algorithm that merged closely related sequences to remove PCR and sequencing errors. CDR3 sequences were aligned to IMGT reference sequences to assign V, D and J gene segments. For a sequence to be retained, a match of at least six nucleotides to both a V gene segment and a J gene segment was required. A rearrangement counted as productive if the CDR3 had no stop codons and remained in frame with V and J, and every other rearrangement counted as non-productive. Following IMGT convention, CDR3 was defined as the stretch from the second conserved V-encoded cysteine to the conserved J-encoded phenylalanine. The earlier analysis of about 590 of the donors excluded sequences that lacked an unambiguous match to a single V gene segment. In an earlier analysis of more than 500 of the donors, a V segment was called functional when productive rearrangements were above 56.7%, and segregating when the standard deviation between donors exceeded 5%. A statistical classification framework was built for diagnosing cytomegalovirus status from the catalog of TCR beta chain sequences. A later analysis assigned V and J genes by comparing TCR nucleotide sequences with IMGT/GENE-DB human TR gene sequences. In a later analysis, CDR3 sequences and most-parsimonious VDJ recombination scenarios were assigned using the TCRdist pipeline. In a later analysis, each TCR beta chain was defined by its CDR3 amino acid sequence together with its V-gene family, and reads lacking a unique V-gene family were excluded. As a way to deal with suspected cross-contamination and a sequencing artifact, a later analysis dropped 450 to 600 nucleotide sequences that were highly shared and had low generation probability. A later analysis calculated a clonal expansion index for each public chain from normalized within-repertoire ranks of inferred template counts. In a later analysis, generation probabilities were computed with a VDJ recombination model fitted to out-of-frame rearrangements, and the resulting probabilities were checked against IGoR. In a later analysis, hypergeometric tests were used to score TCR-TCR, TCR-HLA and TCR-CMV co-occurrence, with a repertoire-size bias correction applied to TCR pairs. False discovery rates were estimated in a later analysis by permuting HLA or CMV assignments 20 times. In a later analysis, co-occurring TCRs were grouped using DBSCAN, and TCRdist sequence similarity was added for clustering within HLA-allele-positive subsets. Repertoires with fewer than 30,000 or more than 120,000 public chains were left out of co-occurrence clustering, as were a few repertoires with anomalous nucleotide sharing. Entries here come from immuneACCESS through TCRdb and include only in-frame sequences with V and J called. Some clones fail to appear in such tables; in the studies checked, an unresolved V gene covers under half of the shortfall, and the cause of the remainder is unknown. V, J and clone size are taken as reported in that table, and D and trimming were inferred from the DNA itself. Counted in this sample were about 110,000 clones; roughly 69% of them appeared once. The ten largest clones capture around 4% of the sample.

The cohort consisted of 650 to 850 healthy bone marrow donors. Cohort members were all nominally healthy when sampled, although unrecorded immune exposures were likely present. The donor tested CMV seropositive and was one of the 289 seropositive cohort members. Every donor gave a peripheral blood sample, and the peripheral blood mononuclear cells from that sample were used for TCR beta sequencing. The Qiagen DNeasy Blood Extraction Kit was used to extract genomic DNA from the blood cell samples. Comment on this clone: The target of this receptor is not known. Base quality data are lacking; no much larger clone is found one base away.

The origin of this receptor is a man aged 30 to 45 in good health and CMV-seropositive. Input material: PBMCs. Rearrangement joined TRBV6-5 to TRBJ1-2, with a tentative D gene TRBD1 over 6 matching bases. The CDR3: CASSYSGGGGGYTF. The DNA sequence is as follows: TGTGCCAGCAGTTACTCGGGAGGGGGGGGTGGCTACACCTTC.